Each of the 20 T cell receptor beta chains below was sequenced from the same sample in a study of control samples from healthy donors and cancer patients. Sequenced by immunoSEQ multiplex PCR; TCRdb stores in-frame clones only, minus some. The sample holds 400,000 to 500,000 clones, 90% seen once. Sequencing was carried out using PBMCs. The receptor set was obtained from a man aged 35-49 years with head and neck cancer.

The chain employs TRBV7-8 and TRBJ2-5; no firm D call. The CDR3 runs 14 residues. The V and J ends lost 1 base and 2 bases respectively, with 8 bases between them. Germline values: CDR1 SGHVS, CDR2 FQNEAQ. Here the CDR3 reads CASSLGVVQETQYF. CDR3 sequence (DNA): TGTGCCAGCAGCTTAGGGGTAGTTCAAGAGACCCAGTACTTC. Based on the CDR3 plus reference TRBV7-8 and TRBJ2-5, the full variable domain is GAGVSQSPRYKVAKRGQDVALRCDPISGHVSLFWYQQALGQGPEFLTYFQNEAQLDKSGLPSDRFFAERPEGSVSTLKIQRTQQEDSAVYLCASSLGVVQETQYFGPGTRLLVL.

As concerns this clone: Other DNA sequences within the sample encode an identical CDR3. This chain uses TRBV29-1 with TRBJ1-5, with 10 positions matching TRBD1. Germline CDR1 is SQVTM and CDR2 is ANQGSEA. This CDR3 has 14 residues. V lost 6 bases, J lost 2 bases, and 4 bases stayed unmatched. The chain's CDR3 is CSVAGTGGNQPQHF. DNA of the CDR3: TGCAGCGTGGCCGGGACAGGGGGCAATCAGCCCCAGCATTTT.

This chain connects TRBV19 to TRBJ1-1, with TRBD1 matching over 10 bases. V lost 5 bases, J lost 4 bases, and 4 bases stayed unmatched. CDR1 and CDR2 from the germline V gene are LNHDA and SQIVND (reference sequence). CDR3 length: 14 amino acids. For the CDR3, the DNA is TGTGCCAGTAGTCGCGGGACAGGGGCCACTGAAGCTTTCTTT. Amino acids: CASSRGTGATEAFF. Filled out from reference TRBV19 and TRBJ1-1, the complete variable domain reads DGGITQSPKYLFRKEGQNVTLSCEQNLNHDAMYWYRQDPGQGLRLIYYSQIVNDFQKGDIAEGYSVSREKKESFPLTVTSAQKNPTAFYLCASSRGTGATEAFFGQGTRLTVV.

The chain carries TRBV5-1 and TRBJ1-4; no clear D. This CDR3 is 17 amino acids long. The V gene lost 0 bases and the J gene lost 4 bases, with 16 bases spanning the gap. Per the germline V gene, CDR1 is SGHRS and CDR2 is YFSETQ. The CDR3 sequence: CASSLVGRGSVNEKLFF. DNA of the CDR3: TGCGCCAGCAGCTTGGTAGGTCGAGGGTCTGTTAATGAAAAACTGTTTTTT.

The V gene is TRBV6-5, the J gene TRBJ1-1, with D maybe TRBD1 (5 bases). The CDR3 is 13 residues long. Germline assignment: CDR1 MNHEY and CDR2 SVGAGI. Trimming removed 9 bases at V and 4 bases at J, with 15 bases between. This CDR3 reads CASSLTGSTEAFF. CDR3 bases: TGTGCCAGTTCGCTTACAGGTTCCACTGAAGCTTTCTTT.

The CDR3 nucleotides read TGTGCCAGCAGTTACTCCAATGCCGCCCCGACAGGGGGATATTTT. It codes for CASSYSNAAPTGGYF. This chain connects TRBV6-6 to TRBJ1-3; 9 bases align to TRBD1. V lost 0 bases and J lost 15; bases outside the gene matches: 12. Per the germline V gene, CDR1 is MNHNY and CDR2 is SVGAGI (reference sequence). CDR3 length equals 15 residues.

CDR3 in amino acids: CASSYRFQGPNEQYF. For the CDR3, the DNA is TGTGCCAGCAGTTACCGGTTTCAAGGGCCCAACGAGCAGTACTTC. V and J are TRBV6-5 and TRBJ2-7; no clear D. Trimming took off 2 bases at V and 5 bases at J, with 16 bases between the two ends. The V gene's germline CDR1 is MNHEY and CDR2 SVGAGI. The CDR3 has 15 amino acids.

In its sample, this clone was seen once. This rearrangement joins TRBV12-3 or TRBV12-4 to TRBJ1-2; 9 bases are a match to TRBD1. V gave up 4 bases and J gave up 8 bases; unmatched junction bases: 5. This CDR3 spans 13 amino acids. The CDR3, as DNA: TGTGCCAGCAGTTCGGGACAGGGTCGAGGCTACACCTTC. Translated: CASSSGQGRGYTF.

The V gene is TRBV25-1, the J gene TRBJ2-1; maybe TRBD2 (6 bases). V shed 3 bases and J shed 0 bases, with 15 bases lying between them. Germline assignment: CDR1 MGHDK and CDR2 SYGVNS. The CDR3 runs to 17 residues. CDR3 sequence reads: CASSDSAGTGSYNEQFF. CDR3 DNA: TGTGCCAGCAGTGATTCTGCCGGGACTGGCTCCTACAATGAGCAGTTCTTC.

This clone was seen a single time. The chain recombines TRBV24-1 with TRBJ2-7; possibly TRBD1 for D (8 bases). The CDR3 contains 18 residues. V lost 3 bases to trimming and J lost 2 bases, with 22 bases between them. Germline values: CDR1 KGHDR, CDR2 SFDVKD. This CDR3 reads CATSDQGARAGITYEQYF. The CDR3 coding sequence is TGTGCCACCAGTGATCAGGGGGCCAGAGCGGGGATCACCTACGAGCAGTACTTC.

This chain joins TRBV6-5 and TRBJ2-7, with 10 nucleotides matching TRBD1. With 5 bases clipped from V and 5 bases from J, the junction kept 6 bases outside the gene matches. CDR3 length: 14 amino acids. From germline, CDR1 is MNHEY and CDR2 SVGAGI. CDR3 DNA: TGTGCCAGCAGTCCGACAGGGGGCATCGACGAGCAGTACTTC. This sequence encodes CASSPTGGIDEQYF.

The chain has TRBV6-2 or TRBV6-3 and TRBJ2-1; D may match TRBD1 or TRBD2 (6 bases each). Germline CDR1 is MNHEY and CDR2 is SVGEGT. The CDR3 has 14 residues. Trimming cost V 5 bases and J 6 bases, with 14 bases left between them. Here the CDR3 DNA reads TGTGCCAGCAGTCCGGGGGCAGGGCCCAATGAGCAGTTCTTC. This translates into CASSPGAGPNEQFF.

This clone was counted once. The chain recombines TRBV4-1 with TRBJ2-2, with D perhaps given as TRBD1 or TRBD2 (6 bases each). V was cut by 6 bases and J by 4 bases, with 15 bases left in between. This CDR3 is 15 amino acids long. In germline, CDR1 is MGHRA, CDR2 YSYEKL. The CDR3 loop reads CASRSSRGGTGELFF. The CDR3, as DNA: TGCGCCAGCAGGTCGAGCAGGGGAGGCACCGGGGAGCTGTTTTTT.

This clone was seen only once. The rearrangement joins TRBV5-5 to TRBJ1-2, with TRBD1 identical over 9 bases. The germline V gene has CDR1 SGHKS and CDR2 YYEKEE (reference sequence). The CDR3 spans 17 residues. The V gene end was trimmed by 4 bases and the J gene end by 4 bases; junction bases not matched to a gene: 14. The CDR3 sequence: CASSPHHTGQGVYGYTF. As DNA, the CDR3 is TGTGCCAGCAGCCCACATCATACGGGACAGGGAGTCTATGGCTACACCTTC.

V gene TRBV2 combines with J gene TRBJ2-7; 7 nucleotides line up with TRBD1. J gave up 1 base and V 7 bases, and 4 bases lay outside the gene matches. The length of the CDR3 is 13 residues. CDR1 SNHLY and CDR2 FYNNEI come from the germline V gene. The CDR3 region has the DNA TGTGCCAGCAATACAGGGGCGTCCTACGAGCAGTACTTC. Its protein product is CASNTGASYEQYF.

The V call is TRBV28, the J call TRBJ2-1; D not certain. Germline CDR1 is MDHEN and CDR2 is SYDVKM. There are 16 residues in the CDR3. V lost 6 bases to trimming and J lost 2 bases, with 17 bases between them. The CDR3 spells CASRGLDARAYNEQFF. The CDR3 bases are TGTGCCAGCAGAGGGCTGGACGCGAGAGCCTACAATGAGCAGTTCTTC.

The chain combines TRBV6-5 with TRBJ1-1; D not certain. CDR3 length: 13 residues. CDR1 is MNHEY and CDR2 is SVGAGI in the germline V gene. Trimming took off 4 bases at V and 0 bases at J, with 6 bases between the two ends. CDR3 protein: CASSSRLNTEAFF. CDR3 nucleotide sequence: TGTGCCAGCAGTTCCAGATTGAACACTGAAGCTTTCTTT.

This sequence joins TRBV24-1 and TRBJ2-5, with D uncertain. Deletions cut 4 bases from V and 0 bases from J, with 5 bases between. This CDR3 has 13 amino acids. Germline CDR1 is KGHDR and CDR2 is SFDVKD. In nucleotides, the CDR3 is TGTGCCACCAGTGACGAGTACCAAGAGACCCAGTACTTC. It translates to CATSDEYQETQYF.

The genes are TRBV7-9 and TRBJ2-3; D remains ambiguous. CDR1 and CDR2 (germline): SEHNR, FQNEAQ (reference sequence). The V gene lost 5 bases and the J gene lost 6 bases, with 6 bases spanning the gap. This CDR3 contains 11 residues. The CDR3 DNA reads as TGTGCCAGCAGCGGGCGGGATACGCAGTATTTT. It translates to CASSGRDTQYF.

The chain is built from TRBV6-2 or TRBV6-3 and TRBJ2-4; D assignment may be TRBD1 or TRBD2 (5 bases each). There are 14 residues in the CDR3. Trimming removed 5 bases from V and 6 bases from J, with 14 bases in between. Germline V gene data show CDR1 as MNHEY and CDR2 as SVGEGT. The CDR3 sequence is CASSGTFGRNIQYF. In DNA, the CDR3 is TGTGCCAGCAGTGGGACCTTTGGCAGAAACATTCAGTACTTC.